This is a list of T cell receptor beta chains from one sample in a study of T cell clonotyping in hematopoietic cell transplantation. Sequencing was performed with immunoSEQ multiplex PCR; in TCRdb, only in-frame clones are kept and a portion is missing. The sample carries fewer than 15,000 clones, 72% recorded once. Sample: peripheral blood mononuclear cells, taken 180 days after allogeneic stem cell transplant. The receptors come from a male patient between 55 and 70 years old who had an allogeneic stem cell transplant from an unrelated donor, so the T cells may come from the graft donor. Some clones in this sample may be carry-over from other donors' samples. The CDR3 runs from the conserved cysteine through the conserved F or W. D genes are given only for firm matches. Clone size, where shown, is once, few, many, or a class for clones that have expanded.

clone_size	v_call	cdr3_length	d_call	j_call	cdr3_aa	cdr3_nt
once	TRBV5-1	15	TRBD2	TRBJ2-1	CASSLTVAGVNEQFF	TGCGCCAGCAGCTTGACTGTAGCGGGAGTCAATGAGCAGTTCTTC
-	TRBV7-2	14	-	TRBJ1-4	CASSPGTRGEKLFF	TGTGCCAGCAGCCCCGGAACCCGTGGTGAAAAACTGTTTTTT
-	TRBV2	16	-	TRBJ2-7	CASSEMEEEGSYEQYF	TGTGCCAGCAGTGAAATGGAGGAAGAGGGCTCCTACGAGCAGTACTTC
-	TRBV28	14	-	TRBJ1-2	CASSFSGSGYGYTF	TGTGCCAGCAGTTTCTCGGGGTCCGGGTATGGCTACACCTTC
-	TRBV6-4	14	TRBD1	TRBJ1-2	CASRPGQGFYGYTF	TGTGCCAGCAGACCGGGACAGGGGTTTTATGGCTACACCTTC
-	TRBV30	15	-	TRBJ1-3	CAWSSLETAGNTIYF	TGTGCCTGGAGTTCGCTGGAGACGGCTGGAAACACCATATATTTT
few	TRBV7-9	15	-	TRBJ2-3	CASSLGGFPTDTQYF	TGTGCCAGCAGCTTAGGCGGCTTTCCTACAGATACGCAGTATTTT
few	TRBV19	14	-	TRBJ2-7	CASSTGRSSYEQYF	TGTGCCAGTAGTACGGGACGGAGCTCCTACGAGCAGTACTTC
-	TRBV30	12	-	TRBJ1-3	CACSGSGHTIYF	TGTGCCTGCTCAGGGTCCGGACACACCATATATTTT
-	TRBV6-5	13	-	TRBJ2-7	CASQKPHSYEQYF	TGTGCCAGCCAGAAACCTCACTCCTACGAGCAGTACTTC
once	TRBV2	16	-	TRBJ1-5	CASQDVAVEGNQPQHF	TGTGCCAGCCAGGACGTCGCGGTAGAGGGCAATCAGCCCCAGCATTTT
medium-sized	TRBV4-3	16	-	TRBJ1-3	CASSPSGRISGNTIYF	TGCGCCAGCAGCCCCTCGGGGCGGATCTCTGGAAACACCATATATTTT
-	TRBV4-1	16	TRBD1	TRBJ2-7	CASSQESDRGAYEQYF	TGCGCCAGCAGCCAAGAATCGGACAGGGGTGCCTACGAGCAGTACTTC
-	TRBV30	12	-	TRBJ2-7	CALVLGNYEQYF	TGTGCCTTGGTGCTGGGCAACTACGAGCAGTACTTC
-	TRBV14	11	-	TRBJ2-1	CASSQGHEQFF	TGTGCCAGCAGCCAAGGACATGAGCAGTTCTTC
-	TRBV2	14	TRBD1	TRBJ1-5	CARSPGGGNQPQHF	TGTGCCCGATCCCCAGGGGGAGGCAATCAGCCCCAGCATTTT
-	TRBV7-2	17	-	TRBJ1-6	CASSLNPTGRRYSALHF	TGTGCCAGCAGCCTAAATCCCACGGGACGGCGGTATTCAGCCCTCCACTTT
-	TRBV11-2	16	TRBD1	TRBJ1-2	CASSLVGTGDPYGYTF	TGTGCCAGCAGCTTAGTGGGGACAGGGGACCCCTATGGCTACACCTTC
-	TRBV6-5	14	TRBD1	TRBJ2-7	CASSLQGAHSKQYF	TGTGCCAGCAGTTTGCAGGGGGCTCACTCCAAGCAGTACTTC
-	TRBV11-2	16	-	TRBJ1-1	CASSSQQGRVNTEAFF	TGTGCCAGCAGCTCGCAACAGGGTAGGGTTAACACTGAAGCTTTCTTT
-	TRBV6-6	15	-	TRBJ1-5	CASGDRLASNQPQHF	TGTGCCAGCGGAGACAGGTTAGCTAGCAATCAGCCCCAGCATTTT
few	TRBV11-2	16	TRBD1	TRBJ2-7	CASSLEATGATSEQYF	TGTGCCAGCAGCTTAGAGGCGACAGGGGCTACATCGGAGCAGTACTTC
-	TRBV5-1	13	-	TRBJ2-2	CASSHLLTGELFF	TGCGCCAGCAGTCACCTCCTCACCGGGGAGCTGTTTTTT
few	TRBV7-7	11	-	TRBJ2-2	CAVRGRGELFF	TGTGCCGTCAGAGGGAGGGGGGAGCTGTTTTTT
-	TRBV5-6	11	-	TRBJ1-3	CASSWGDTIYF	TGTGCCAGCAGCTGGGGGGACACCATATATTTT
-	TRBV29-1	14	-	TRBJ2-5	CSVEDRADQETQYF	TGCAGCGTTGAAGATCGGGCAGACCAAGAGACCCAGTACTTC
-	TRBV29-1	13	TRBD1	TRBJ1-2	CSVGEQGWYGYTF	TGCAGCGTTGGGGAACAGGGGTGGTATGGCTACACCTTC
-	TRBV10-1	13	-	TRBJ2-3	CASSEQRADTQYF	TGCGCCAGCAGTGAACAGCGGGCAGATACGCAGTATTTT
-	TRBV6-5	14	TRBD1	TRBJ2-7	CASSLQGAYSKQYF	TGTGCCAGCAGTTTGCAGGGGGCTTACTCCAAGCAGTACTTC
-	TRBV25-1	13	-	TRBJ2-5	CASSELGEETQYF	TGTGCCAGCAGTGAATTGGGAGAAGAGACCCAGTACTTC
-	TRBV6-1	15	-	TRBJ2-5	CASSEALTGGETQYF	TGTGCCAGCAGTGAAGCTCTGACAGGTGGGGAGACCCAGTACTTC
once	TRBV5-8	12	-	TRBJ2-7	CASSFSTYEQYF	TGTGCCAGCAGCTTTTCCACCTACGAGCAGTACTTC
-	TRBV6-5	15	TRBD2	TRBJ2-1	CASSQHRTSGLGQFF	TGTGCCAGCAGTCAGCACCGGACTAGCGGACTCGGGCAGTTCTTC
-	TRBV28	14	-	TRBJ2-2	CASKPAGSTRELFF	TGTGCCTCCAAACCGGCAGGGTCGACGAGGGAGCTGTTTTTT